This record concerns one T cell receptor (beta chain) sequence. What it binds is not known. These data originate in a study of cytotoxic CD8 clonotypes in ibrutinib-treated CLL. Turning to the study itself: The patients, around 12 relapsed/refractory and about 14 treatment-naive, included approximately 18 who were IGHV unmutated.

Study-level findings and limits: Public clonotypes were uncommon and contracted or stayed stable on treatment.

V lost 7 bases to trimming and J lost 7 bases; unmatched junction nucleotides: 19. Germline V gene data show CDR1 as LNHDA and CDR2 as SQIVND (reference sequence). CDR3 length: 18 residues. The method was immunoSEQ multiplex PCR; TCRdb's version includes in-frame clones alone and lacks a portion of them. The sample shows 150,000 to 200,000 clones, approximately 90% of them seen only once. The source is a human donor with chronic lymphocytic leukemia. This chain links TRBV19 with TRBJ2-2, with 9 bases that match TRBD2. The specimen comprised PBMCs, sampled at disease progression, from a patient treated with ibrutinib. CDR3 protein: CASTPRAGGQRAYGELFF. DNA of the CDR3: TGTGCCAGTACCCCACGGGCGGGAGGGCAGAGGGCCTACGGGGAGCTGTTTTTT.